This T cell receptor beta chain was recorded in a study of cytomegalovirus exposure and HLA in healthy donors. The protocol was immunoSEQ multiplex PCR, while the TCRdb copy is restricted to in-frame clones and leaves out a portion. The table includes about 360,000 clones, roughly 88% detected once. This CDR3 spans 13 amino acids. V was clipped by 2 bases and J by 4 bases, with 6 bases between them. Germline V gene lookup returns CDR1 MNHEY and CDR2 SMNVEV (reference sequence). This receptor was identified in a woman under 30 in good health and CMV-seronegative. The chain combines TRBV27 with TRBJ2-1, with D tentatively TRBD1 (5 bases). Sequenced material: PBMCs. The CDR3 sequence is CASSLRQYNEQFF. DNA of the CDR3: TGTGCCAGCAGTTTACGACAGTACAATGAGCAGTTCTTC.